This T cell receptor beta chain was captured in a study of PD-L1 blockade in urothelial cancer. Repertoires were generated with immunoSEQ multiplex PCR, while TCRdb's copy carries only in-frame clones and drops some. The table has about 50,000 clones, about 82% seen once. Time point indicated: peripheral blood 6 weeks after treatment start. There were between 1 and 8 samples from each patient, taken pretreatment and on-treatment. Trimming at V came to 6 bases and at J to 5 bases, leaving 5 bases not matched to a gene. CDR1 MNHNS and CDR2 SASEGT come from the germline V gene. The CDR3 totals 14 residues.

The J gene is TRBJ2-2, the V gene TRBV6-1; 8 bases map to TRBD1. The sample consisted of PBMCs, taken around atezolizumab (anti-PD-L1) treatment. This clonotype was sampled from a man in his 70s with urothelial cancer. CDR3 sequence (DNA): TGTGCCAGCAGAGGGACAGGCGGAACCGGGGAGCTGTTTTTT. As protein: CASRGTGGTGELFF.